One and the same sample provided the 24 T cell receptor beta chains below, sequenced in a study of blood T cell repertoires in COVID-19. The method was immunoSEQ multiplex PCR; TCRdb's version includes in-frame clones alone and lacks a portion of them. The table lists 310,000 or so clones, approximately 83% of them singletons, with around 2.1% in the top ten. The sample comprised peripheral blood. These receptors were collected from a woman aged 25-40 years who had recovered from COVID-19.

The V call is TRBV28, the J call TRBJ1-2; D is unresolved. CDR1 and CDR2 (germline): MDHEN, SYDVKM. The CDR3 runs to 15 residues. Trimming took off 5 bases at V and 5 bases at J, with 18 bases between the two ends. This CDR3 is CASSLPPTTAYGYTF. In DNA, the CDR3 is TGTGCCAGCAGTCTACCGCCGACAACCGCTTATGGCTACACCTTC.

The chain joins TRBV3-1 (or the pseudogene TRBV3-2) to TRBJ2-1; TRBD1 matches 10 bases. The CDR3 extends over 15 amino acids. CDR1 LGHDT and CDR2 YNNKEL come from the germline V gene (reference sequence). With 7 bases clipped from V and 10 bases from J, the junction kept 13 bases outside the gene matches. CDR3 nucleotide sequence: TGTGCCAGCACCCTGGGGGGGACAGGGGCAAGAGAGCAGTTCTTC. Its translation: CASTLGGTGAREQFF.

This clone was counted only a few times. The CDR3 reads CASSFTTMANSPLHF. The CDR3 nucleotides read TGTGCCAGCAGTTTTACAACGATGGCCAATTCACCCCTCCACTTT. The V call is TRBV27, the J call TRBJ1-6; no clear D. Deletions cut 3 bases from V and 7 bases from J, with 13 bases between. Looked up from germline, CDR1 is MNHEY and CDR2 is SMNVEV (reference sequence). This CDR3 comprises 15 residues.

The chain combines TRBV19 with TRBJ2-3; TRBD1 might be the D (6 bases). Germline CDR1 LNHDA, CDR2 SQIVND (reference sequence). Deletions cut 5 bases from V and 5 bases from J, with 8 bases between. The CDR3 extends over 12 amino acids. This chain's CDR3 is CASSQGLDTQYF. DNA for the CDR3: TGTGCCAGTAGTCAGGGGCTAGATACGCAGTATTTT.

The CDR3 loop reads CASRGGAGGFQETQYF. DNA of the CDR3: TGTGCCAGCAGGGGGGGGGCGGGAGGCTTCCAAGAGACCCAGTACTTC. This sequence joins TRBV27 and TRBJ2-5, with 8 bases aligning to TRBD2. The V and J ends lost 6 bases and 1 base, in that order; junction bases with no gene match: 10. The CDR3 has 16 residues. CDR1 and CDR2 from the germline V gene are MNHEY and SMNVEV (reference sequence).

The rearrangement links TRBV14 to TRBJ2-1; D may be TRBD2 (5 bases). Germline V CDR1 and CDR2: SGHDN, FVKESK. Trimming removed 4 bases at V and 0 bases at J, with 10 bases between. The CDR3 consists of 15 residues. The CDR3 sequence is CASSRTGSSYNEQFF. CDR3 bases: TGTGCCAGCAGCCGGACGGGGAGCTCCTACAATGAGCAGTTCTTC.

In this sample, this clone turned up a few times. Here the CDR3 DNA reads TGTGCCAGCAGCGTAAATTTAGGGGCCAACGTCCTGACTTTC. Translating it yields CASSVNLGANVLTF. The chain is built from TRBV27 and TRBJ2-6, with D uncertain. Germline CDR1 is MNHEY and CDR2 is SMNVEV (reference sequence). The length of the CDR3 is 14 residues. The V and J ends lost 6 bases and 4 bases respectively, with 10 bases between them.

The chain employs TRBV23-1 and TRBJ1-1; D might be TRBD1 (6 bases). TRBV23-1 qualifies as an ORF whose function is uncertain. V was cut by 2 bases and J by 1 base, with 11 bases left in between. The CDR3 has 15 residues. The CDR3 region is CASSQTRGTNTEAFF. In DNA form, the CDR3 reads TGCGCCAGCAGTCAAACAAGGGGGACGAACACTGAAGCTTTCTTT.

The V gene is TRBV28, the J gene TRBJ1-6; D possibly corresponds to TRBD1 (5 bases). Trimming shortened V by 5 bases and J by 7 bases, and 12 bases separated the two germline ends. Germline V gene lookup returns CDR1 MDHEN and CDR2 SYDVKM. CDR3 length equals 14 residues. The CDR3 spells CASSGAGPNSPLHF. DNA of the CDR3: TGTGCCAGCAGTGGAGCAGGGCCCAATTCACCCCTCCACTTT.

V gene TRBV10-2 combines with J gene TRBJ2-3; 8 bases are shared with TRBD2. Unmatched junction bases numbered 14, after V lost 6 bases and J lost 6 bases. This CDR3 has 16 residues. Germline CDR1 and CDR2: WSHSY and SAAADI. The DNA of the CDR3 is TGCGCCAGCAGCCTCCAGGGAGCGGGGGCGGGGGATACGCAGTATTTT. This encodes CASSLQGAGAGDTQYF.

The chain employs TRBV19 and TRBJ2-5; 7 positions agree with TRBD1. After removal of 6 bases from V and 3 bases from J, the junction contained 4 bases not matched to a gene. The CDR3 contains 13 residues. Germline CDR1 is LNHDA and CDR2 is SQIVND (reference sequence). The CDR3 region has the DNA TGTGCCAGTAGGAACGGGACAGAAGAGACCCAGTACTTC. Amino acid sequence: CASRNGTEETQYF.

This clone was observed a single time. J is TRBJ2-1 and V is TRBV10-3; TRBD2 agrees at 9 bases. The germline CDR1 and CDR2 sequences are ENHRY and SYGVKD. J was trimmed by 5 bases and V by 5 bases; bases with no gene match: 4. The CDR3 has 14 residues. The CDR3 protein is CAISSSGANNEQFF. In nucleotides, the CDR3 is TGTGCCATCAGTTCTAGCGGGGCGAACAATGAGCAGTTCTTC.

This clone was detected only a few times. The rearrangement joins TRBV7-8 to TRBJ1-2; tentatively, D is TRBD1 (5 bases). V lost 3 bases to trimming and J lost 6 bases, with 11 bases between them. This CDR3 is 13 amino acids long. Germline-derived CDR1 and CDR2 are SGHVS and FQNEAQ. In DNA, the CDR3 is TGTGCCAGCAGCTTGGGGCGGTCCCATGGCTACACCTTC. The encoded protein is CASSLGRSHGYTF.

The V gene is TRBV28, the J gene TRBJ1-2; D not resolved. The V end was cut by 2 bases, the J end by 8 bases, with 12 bases between. CDR1 and CDR2 (germline): MDHEN, SYDVKM. The CDR3 is 13 amino acids. The chain's CDR3 is CASSLAGSGGYTF. CDR3 in DNA: TGTGCCAGCAGTTTAGCGGGGTCGGGCGGCTACACCTTC.

The genes are TRBV4-3 and TRBJ2-7; D not resolved. Per the germline V gene, CDR1 is LGHNA and CDR2 is YSLEER. This CDR3 has 16 amino acids. The V gene lost 0 bases and the J gene lost 0 bases, with 12 bases spanning the gap. CDR3 residues: CASSQDALDSSYEQYF. The CDR3, as DNA: TGCGCCAGCAGCCAAGACGCCCTTGACTCCTCCTACGAGCAGTACTTC.

The rearrangement uses TRBV10-3 and TRBJ2-3; D gene ambiguous. Per the germline V gene, CDR1 is ENHRY and CDR2 is SYGVKD. CDR3 length equals 15 residues. Trimming took 4 bases from V and 6 from J, leaving 17 bases between them. The CDR3 region has the DNA TGTGCCATCAGTGCGTGGCGGCCGACCTGGGATACGCAGTATTTT. It encodes CAISAWRPTWDTQYF.

The chain employs TRBV5-4 and TRBJ2-5; 13 bases match TRBD2. J was trimmed by 7 bases and V by 4 bases; bases with no gene match: 10. In germline, CDR1 is SGHNT, CDR2 YYREEE (reference sequence). The CDR3 length is 16 residues. CDR3 sequence reads: CASSHGTSGERGTQYF. In DNA form, the CDR3 reads TGTGCCAGCAGCCATGGGACTAGCGGGGAGAGAGGGACCCAGTACTTC.

The chain has TRBV7-3 and TRBJ2-2; TRBD2 matches at 7 bases. CDR3 length: 17 residues. Germline CDR1 SGHTA, CDR2 FQGTGA. J gave up 5 bases and V 0 bases, and 9 bases lay outside the gene matches. The CDR3 coding sequence is TGTGCCAGCAGCTTAACTTCCAGCGGGACTCATACCGGGGAGCTGTTTTTT. Its protein product is CASSLTSSGTHTGELFF. Drawing the rest from reference TRBV7-3 and TRBJ2-2, the complete variable domain is GAGVSQTPSNKVTEKGKYVELRCDPISGHTALYWYRQSLGQGPEFLIYFQGTGAADDSGLPNDRFFAVRPEGSVSTLKIQRTERGDSAVYLCASSLTSSGTHTGELFFGEGSRLTVL.

The genes are TRBV30 and TRBJ1-1, with D possibly being TRBD1 (6 bases). With 5 bases removed from V and 2 bases from J, the gap between germline ends came to 9 bases. Germline V gene lookup returns CDR1 GTSNPN and CDR2 SVGIG (reference sequence). CDR3 length equals 12 residues. As DNA, the CDR3 is TGTGCCTGGTCACAGGGTAACACTGAAGCTTTCTTT. Translation gives CAWSQGNTEAFF.

V is TRBV2 and J is TRBJ2-2, with TRBD1 matching over 8 bases. From germline, CDR1 is SNHLY and CDR2 FYNNEI. The CDR3 has 15 residues. The trim removed 6 bases at V and 6 bases at J, leaving 9 bases unmatched. The CDR3 region is CASRDQGAMSGELFF. DNA of the CDR3: TGTGCCAGCAGGGACCAGGGGGCGATGTCCGGGGAGCTGTTTTTT.

V usage is TRBV29-1 and J usage is TRBJ1-3, with D uncertain. The CDR3 has 14 amino acids. Germline V gene sequence: CDR1 SQVTM, CDR2 ANQGSEA. Trimming stripped 4 bases from V and 1 base from J, with 11 bases between. The CDR3 nucleotides read TGCAGCGTTGTTCTACCCGGGTCTGGAAACACCATATATTTT. Its protein product is CSVVLPGSGNTIYF. Full variable domain (outside the CDR3, taken from reference TRBV29-1 and TRBJ1-3): SAVISQKPSRDICQRGTSLTIQCQVDSQVTMMFWYRQQPGQSLTLIATANQGSEATYESGFVIDKFPISRPNLTFSTLTVSNMSPEDSSIYLCSVVLPGSGNTIYFGEGSWLTVV.

The chain recombines TRBV25-1 with TRBJ2-1, with TRBD2 as a possible D gene (6 bases). V shed 6 bases and J shed 9 bases, with 18 bases lying between them. Germline V gives CDR1 MGHDK, CDR2 SYGVNS. This CDR3 region has 14 residues. The CDR3 protein is CASSLGVGRGEQFF. The CDR3, as DNA: TGTGCCAGCAGCCTAGGGGTGGGGCGGGGTGAGCAGTTCTTC.

For the CDR3, the DNA is TGTGCCAGCAGCCCACCACAGGGTTCCTCCGACACTGAAGCTTTCTTT. As protein: CASSPPQGSSDTEAFF. The chain couples TRBV7-2 to TRBJ1-1; D is perhaps TRBD1 (6 bases). Per the germline V gene, CDR1 is SGHTA and CDR2 is FQGNSA. Trimming left V 5 bases short and J 3 bases short, with 19 bases between. The CDR3 covers 16 residues.

This chain uses TRBV19 with TRBJ2-5; a possible D gene is TRBD2 (6 bases). The germline V and J ends were trimmed by 3 bases and 1 base, with 12 bases remaining between them. The germline V gene has CDR1 LNHDA and CDR2 SQIVND (reference sequence). The CDR3 is made up of 15 amino acids. CDR3 in DNA: TGTGCCAGTAGTATCGTGTGGGACTCCCAAGAGACCCAGTACTTC. Protein product: CASSIVWDSQETQYF.